Listed below are T cell receptor beta chains from one sample, sequenced in a study of beta chain features in type 1 diabetes. Produced via immunoSEQ multiplex PCR; TCRdb's table is partial and in-frame only. The profile shows 250,000 to 300,000 clones, about 8% of them singletons. The sequenced material came from central memory CD4+ T cells from blood. All receptors come from a woman under 30 in good health. CDR3s include the opening cysteine and the closing phenylalanine or tryptophan. A D gene is named only where the DNA matches it firmly. Expanded clones are given a class, and other clones once, few, many or no size at all.

J,V,size,D,CDR3,DNA
TRBJ1-5,TRBV28,few,.,CASSFVLTGDYNQPQHF,TGTGCCAGCAGTTTTGTTTTGACAGGCGATTACAATCAGCCCCAGCATTTT
TRBJ2-1,TRBV5-1,few,TRBD2,CASSRGTSGMTNEQFF,TGCGCCAGCAGCCGTGGGACTAGCGGGATGACAAATGAGCAGTTCTTC
TRBJ1-4,TRBV5-1,few,.,CASSPTGSINEKLFF,TGCGCCAGCAGCCCCACAGGATCCATTAATGAAAAACTGTTTTTT
TRBJ2-7,TRBV11-2,.,TRBD2,CASSLGTSGPSSYEQYF,TGTGCCAGCAGCTTAGGGACTAGCGGGCCTAGCTCCTACGAGCAGTACTTC
TRBJ2-7,TRBV18,few,TRBD1,CASSTGAYEQYF,TGTGCCAGCTCAACAGGGGCTTACGAGCAGTACTTC
TRBJ2-3,TRBV19,.,.,CASSIRMSSDRGDTQYF,TGTGCCAGTAGTATTCGGATGAGCTCGGATAGGGGAGATACGCAGTATTTT
TRBJ2-7,TRBV2,.,.,CASTEWGSSYEQYF,TGTGCCAGCACCGAGTGGGGGTCTTCCTACGAGCAGTACTTC
TRBJ2-4,TRBV7-3,.,.,CASSLDGARGNIQYF,TGTGCCAGCAGCTTGGATGGGGCGCGAGGAAACATTCAGTACTTC
TRBJ2-6,TRBV5-1,few,TRBD1,CASSRQGTYSGANVLTF,TGCGCCAGCAGCCGACAGGGGACCTACTCTGGGGCCAACGTCCTGACTTTC
TRBJ1-2,TRBV29-1,few,.,CSVWGPTTIKRGYTF,TGCAGCGTCTGGGGGCCAACCACGATCAAGAGAGGCTACACCTTC
TRBJ2-5,TRBV4-1,few,.,CASSQDYEETQYF,TGCGCCAGCAGCCAAGATTACGAGGAGACCCAGTACTTC
TRBJ1-2,TRBV4-2,.,.,CASSQDLGTRSNYGYTF,TGTGCCAGCAGCCAGGACCTCGGGACACGATCTAACTATGGCTACACCTTC
TRBJ2-5,TRBV7-9,few,.,CASSLGGTAHGETQYF,TGTGCCAGCAGCTTAGGCGGGACCGCTCATGGGGAGACCCAGTACTTC
TRBJ2-3,TRBV7-3,.,TRBD2,CASSLSAGAGISTDTQYF,TGTGCCAGCAGCTTATCGGCTGGAGCGGGGATTAGCACAGATACGCAGTATTTT
TRBJ2-1,TRBV30,.,.,CAWGPGYLEQFF,TGTGCCTGGGGCCCCGGGTACCTTGAGCAGTTCTTC
TRBJ1-2,TRBV10-3,.,.,CAISQTDRTNYGYTF,TGTGCCATCAGCCAGACAGACCGGACTAACTATGGCTACACCTTC
TRBJ2-7,TRBV18,.,TRBD1,CASSPTGGEQYF,TGTGCCAGCTCACCGACAGGGGGCGAGCAGTACTTC
TRBJ2-5,TRBV7-9,few,TRBD2,CASSKERGQETQYF,TGTGCCAGCAGCAAAGAGCGGGGCCAAGAGACCCAGTACTTC
TRBJ1-1,TRBV29-1,many,.,CSVQITEAFF,TGCAGCGTCCAGATCACTGAAGCTTTCTTT
TRBJ1-2,TRBV27,few,.,CASSPLLNRKGYGYTF,TGTGCCAGCAGTCCCTTGCTGAACAGGAAGGGCTATGGCTACACCTTC
TRBJ1-1,TRBV7-8,few,.,CASSNRRDTEAFF,TGTGCCAGCAGCAATCGGAGAGACACTGAAGCTTTCTTT
TRBJ2-5,TRBV7-2,few,.,CASSLAGETQYF,TGTGCCAGCAGCTTAGCAGGGGAGACCCAGTACTTC
TRBJ1-1,TRBV14,.,.,CASGEFMNTEAFF,TGTGCCAGCGGGGAGTTTATGAACACTGAAGCTTTCTTT
TRBJ1-5,TRBV30,few,.,CAWSGGREPGSNQPQHF,TGTGCCTGGAGTGGGGGGCGAGAACCGGGCAGCAATCAGCCCCAGCATTTT
TRBJ2-7,TRBV27,.,.,CASSPYSGYDYEQYF,TGTGCCAGCAGTCCGTATAGCGGATACGACTACGAGCAGTACTTC
TRBJ1-1,TRBV7-2,many,TRBD1,CASSFAGGVTEAFF,TGTGCCAGCAGCTTTGCAGGGGGAGTCACTGAAGCTTTCTTT
TRBJ1-1,TRBV6-5,many,.,CASSKGRDSEAFF,TGTGCCAGCAGCAAGGGTAGGGACTCTGAAGCTTTCTTT
TRBJ1-1,TRBV9,few,.,CASSAKPPDMNTEAFF,TGTGCCAGCAGCGCAAAACCACCGGATATGAACACTGAAGCTTTCTTT
TRBJ2-2,TRBV27,few,.,CASSPITGSGELFF,TGTGCCAGCAGTCCAATCACCGGGAGCGGGGAGCTGTTTTTT
TRBJ2-2,TRBV6-5,.,TRBD2,CASTSGGASELFF,TGTGCCAGTACTAGCGGGGGGGCCTCGGAGCTGTTTTTT
TRBJ2-5,TRBV5-1,.,.,CASSLGAQSTGETQYF,TGCGCCAGCAGCTTGGGCGCGCAGTCGACAGGAGAGACCCAGTACTTC
TRBJ1-1,TRBV27,.,TRBD1,CATSAGTGGKSTEAFF,TGTGCCACCTCGGCCGGGACAGGGGGCAAGAGCACTGAAGCTTTCTTT